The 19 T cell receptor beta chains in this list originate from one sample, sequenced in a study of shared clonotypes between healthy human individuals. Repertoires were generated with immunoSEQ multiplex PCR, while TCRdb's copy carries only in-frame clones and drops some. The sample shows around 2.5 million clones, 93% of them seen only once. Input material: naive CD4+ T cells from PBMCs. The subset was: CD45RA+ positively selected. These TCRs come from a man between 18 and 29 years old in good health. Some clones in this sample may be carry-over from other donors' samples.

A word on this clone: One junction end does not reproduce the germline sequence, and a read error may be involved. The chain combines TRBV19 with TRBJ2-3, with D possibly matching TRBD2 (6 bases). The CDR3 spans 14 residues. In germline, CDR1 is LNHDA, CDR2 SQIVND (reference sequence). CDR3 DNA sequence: TGTGCCAGTAGGGAGACTAGGGGCACATATACGCAGTATTTT. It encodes CASRETRGTYTQYF.

For the CDR3, the DNA is TGTGCCAGTAGTAGGAGTCCTACGGACGGCAATCAGCCCCAGCATTTT. Its translation: CASSRSPTDGNQPQHF. The chain joins TRBV19 to TRBJ1-5; D is uncertain. Between the trimmed V and J ends, which lost 4 bases and 2 bases, there was a span of 15 bases. The CDR3 length is 16 residues. Germline V gene data show CDR1 as LNHDA and CDR2 as SQIVND (reference sequence).

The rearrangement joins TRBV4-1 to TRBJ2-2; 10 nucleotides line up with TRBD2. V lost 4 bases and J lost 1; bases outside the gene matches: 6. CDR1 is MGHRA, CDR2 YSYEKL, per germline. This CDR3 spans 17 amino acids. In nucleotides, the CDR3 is TGCGCCAGCAGCCCGGCTAGCGGGAGAGAGAACACCGGGGAGCTGTTTTTT. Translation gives CASSPASGRENTGELFF.

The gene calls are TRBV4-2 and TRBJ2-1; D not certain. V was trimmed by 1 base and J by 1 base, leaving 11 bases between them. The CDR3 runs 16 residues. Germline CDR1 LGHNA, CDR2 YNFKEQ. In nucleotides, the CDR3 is TGTGCCAGCAGCCAAGCGATCCCAGTGTCCTACAATGAGCAGTTCTTC. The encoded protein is CASSQAIPVSYNEQFF.

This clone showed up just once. The CDR3 DNA sequence: TGTGCCAGCAGTGATCCCGCGGGCGTCGAAGGCACAGATACGCAGTATTTT. Its translation is CASSDPAGVEGTDTQYF. The chain recombines TRBV2 with TRBJ2-3, with a weak D call TRBD2 (5 bases). Germline V gene lookup returns CDR1 SNHLY and CDR2 FYNNEI. The CDR3 runs to 17 residues. V shed 3 bases and J shed 1 base, with 17 bases lying between them.

CDR3: CASSLTGGLDTQYF. CDR3 sequence (DNA): TGTGCCAGCAGCTTGACGGGAGGGCTAGATACGCAGTATTTT. The chain joins TRBV11-2 to TRBJ2-3; TRBD2 agrees at 8 bases. Germline V gene lookup returns CDR1 SGHAT and CDR2 FQNNGV. This CDR3 is 14 amino acids long. Trimming cost V 3 bases and J 5 bases; bases outside gene matches: 4.

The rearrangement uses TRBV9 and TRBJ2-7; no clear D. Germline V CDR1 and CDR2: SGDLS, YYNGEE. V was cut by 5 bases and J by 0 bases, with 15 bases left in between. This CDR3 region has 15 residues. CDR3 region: CASSTIDGSSYEQYF. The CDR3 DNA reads TGTGCCAGCAGTACTATAGACGGTAGCTCCTACGAGCAGTACTTC.

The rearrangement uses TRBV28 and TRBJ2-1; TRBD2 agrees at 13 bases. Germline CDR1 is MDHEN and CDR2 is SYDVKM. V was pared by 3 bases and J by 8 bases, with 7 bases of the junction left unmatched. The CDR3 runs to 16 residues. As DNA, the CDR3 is TGTGCCAGCAGTTTCACTAGCGGGAGGGCCTCATATGAGCAGTTCTTC. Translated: CASSFTSGRASYEQFF.

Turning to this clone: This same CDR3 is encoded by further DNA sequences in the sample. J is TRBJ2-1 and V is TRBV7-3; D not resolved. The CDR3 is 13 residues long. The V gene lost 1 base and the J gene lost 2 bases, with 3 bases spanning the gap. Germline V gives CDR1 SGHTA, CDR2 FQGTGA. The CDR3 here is CASSLSPYNEQFF. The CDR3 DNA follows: TGTGCCAGCAGCTTAAGCCCCTACAATGAGCAGTTCTTC.

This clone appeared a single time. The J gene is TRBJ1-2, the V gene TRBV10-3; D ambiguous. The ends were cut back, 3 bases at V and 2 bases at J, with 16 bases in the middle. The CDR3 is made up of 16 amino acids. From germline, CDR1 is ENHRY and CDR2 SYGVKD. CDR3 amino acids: CAISDLTRVSNYGYTF. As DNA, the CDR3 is TGTGCCATCAGTGATCTGACCCGGGTCAGCAACTATGGCTACACCTTC.

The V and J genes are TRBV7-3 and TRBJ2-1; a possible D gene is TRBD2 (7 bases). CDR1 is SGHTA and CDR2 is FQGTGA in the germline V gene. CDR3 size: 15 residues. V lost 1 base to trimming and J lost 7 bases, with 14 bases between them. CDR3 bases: TGTGCCAGCAGCTTAATGGGGGCTAGCGGAAATGAGCAGTTCTTC. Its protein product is CASSLMGASGNEQFF.

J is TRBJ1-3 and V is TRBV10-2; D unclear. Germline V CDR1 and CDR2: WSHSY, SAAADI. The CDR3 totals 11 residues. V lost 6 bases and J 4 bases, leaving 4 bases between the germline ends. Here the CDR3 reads CASSQGNTIYF. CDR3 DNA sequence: TGCGCCAGCAGCCAGGGAAACACCATATATTTT.

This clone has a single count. CDR3 in DNA: TGTGCCAGCAGCCGCGGATTTACCACAGATACGCAGTATTTT. Translating gives CASSRGFTTDTQYF. The V call is TRBV27, the J call TRBJ2-3; the D is unclear. Per germline, CDR1 MNHEY and CDR2 SMNVEV (reference sequence). Trimming took off 6 bases at V and 2 bases at J, with 12 bases between the two ends. This CDR3 has 14 amino acids.

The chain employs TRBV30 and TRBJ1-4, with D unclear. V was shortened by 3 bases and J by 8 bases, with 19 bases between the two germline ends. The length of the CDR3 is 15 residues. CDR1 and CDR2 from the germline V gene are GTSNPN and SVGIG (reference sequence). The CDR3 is CAWSAPGGLGEKLFF. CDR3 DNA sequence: TGTGCCTGGAGCGCTCCTGGAGGGCTGGGCGAAAAACTGTTTTTT.

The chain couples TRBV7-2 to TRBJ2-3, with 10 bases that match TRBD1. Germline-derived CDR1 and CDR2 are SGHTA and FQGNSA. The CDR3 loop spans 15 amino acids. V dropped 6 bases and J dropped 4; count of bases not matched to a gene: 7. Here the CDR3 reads CASRAGTGVSDTQYF. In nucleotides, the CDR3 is TGTGCCAGCAGAGCCGGGACAGGGGTATCAGATACGCAGTATTTT.

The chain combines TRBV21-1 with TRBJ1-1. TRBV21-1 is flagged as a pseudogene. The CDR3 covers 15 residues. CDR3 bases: TGTGCCAGCAGCAAATCTTCCCGGAAGAACACTGAAGCTTTCTTT. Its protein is CASSKSSRKNTEAFF.

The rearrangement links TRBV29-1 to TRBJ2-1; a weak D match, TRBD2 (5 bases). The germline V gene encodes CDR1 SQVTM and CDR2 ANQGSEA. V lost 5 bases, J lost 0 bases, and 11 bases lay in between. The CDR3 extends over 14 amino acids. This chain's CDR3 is CSVISGFSYNEQFF. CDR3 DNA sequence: TGCAGCGTTATCAGCGGATTCTCCTACAATGAGCAGTTCTTC.

The CDR3 nucleotides are TGTGCCATCAGTGAAGGGACAGGCCCCTACGAGCAGTACTTC. It encodes CAISEGTGPYEQYF. The chain links TRBV10-3 to TRBJ2-7, with 8 bases identical to TRBD1. Germline loops: CDR1 ENHRY, CDR2 SYGVKD. The CDR3 sequence is 14 residues long. With 3 bases clipped from V and 2 bases from J, the junction kept 3 bases outside the gene matches.

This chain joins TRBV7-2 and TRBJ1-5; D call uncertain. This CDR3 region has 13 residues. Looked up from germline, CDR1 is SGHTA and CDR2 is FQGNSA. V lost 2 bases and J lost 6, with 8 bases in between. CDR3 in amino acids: CASSLNGAQPQHF. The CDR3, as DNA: TGTGCCAGCAGCTTAAATGGAGCTCAGCCCCAGCATTTT. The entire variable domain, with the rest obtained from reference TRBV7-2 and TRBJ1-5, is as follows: GAGVSQSPSNKVTEKGKDVELRCDPISGHTALYWYRQSLGQGLEFLIYFQGNSAPDKSGLPSDRFSAERTGGSVSTLTIQRTQQEDSAVYLCASSLNGAQPQHFGDGTRLSIL.